This TCR beta chain is from a study of blood T cell repertoires in COVID-19. Study information: The origin of the acute and convalescent COVID-19 samples was the United States, Italy and Spain. T cells, B-cell-depleted T cells, or PBMCs supplied cDNA or gDNA.

As processed by the authors: The assay estimated nucleated cells by amplifying reference gene primers. The protocol was immunoSEQ multiplex PCR, while the TCRdb copy is restricted to in-frame clones and leaves out a portion. V and J calls and clone size are those listed in that table; D and trimming were worked out from the DNA. The sample lists tens of thousands of clones; over 75% were seen once. In germline, CDR1 is MDHEN, CDR2 SYDVKM. The CDR3 loop spans 15 amino acids. Trimming cost V 5 bases and J 8 bases, with 21 bases left between them. The V gene is TRBV28, the J gene TRBJ1-2; D call uncertain. Material for sequencing was peripheral blood. The clonotype comes from a man aged 45-65 years with acute or convalescent COVID-19. CDR3 sequence reads: CASSPPGPIGRGYTF. The CDR3 DNA is TGTGCCAGCAGTCCCCCCGGACCGATCGGGAGGGGCTACACCTTC.